Shown below are 9 T cell receptor beta chains from a single sample sequenced in a study of vaccination and CD4 T cells after COVID-19. Their target antigens are unknown. Treatment given: roughly 11-day PBMC culture with coronavirus spike peptide pools or control peptides (ViraFEST assay). Cultured CD4+ T cell DNA was sequenced using the Oncomine TCR Beta short-read assay. TCRdb reprocessed the PCR reads with MiXCR, giving one entry per CDR3 protein. The table includes some 22,000 distinct CDR3 sequences, approximately 67% detected once. The input for sequencing was CD4+ T cells from blood, cultured in vitro, taken after SARS-CoV-2 vaccination. These receptors all stem from a human donor who received a COVID-19 vaccine.

This clonotype was seen a few times. V gene TRBV7-9 combines with J gene TRBJ1-1; D gene unclear. Deletions cut 2 bases from V and 3 bases from J, with 10 bases between. The CDR3 has 14 amino acids. CDR1 and CDR2 from the germline V gene are SEHNR and FQNEAQ (reference sequence). CDR3: CASSLSRADTEAFF. Here the CDR3 DNA reads TGTGCCAGCAGCTTATCCCGGGCGGACACTGAAGCTTTCTTT.

A few counts support this clonotype. The chain carries TRBV19 and TRBJ1-6; 9 bases agree with TRBD1. This CDR3 comprises 15 residues. Unmatched junction bases numbered 3, after V lost 3 bases and J lost 6 bases. Germline CDR1 and CDR2: LNHDA and SQIVND (reference sequence). CDR3 in amino acids: CASSIKGQGNSPLHF. CDR3 nucleotides: TGTGCCAGTAGTATTAAGGGACAGGGTAATTCACCCCTCCACTTT.

The chain carries TRBV2 and TRBJ1-1, with D perhaps TRBD1 (5 bases). The V and J ends lost 6 bases and 5 bases respectively, with 16 bases between them. The length of the CDR3 is 14 residues. Germline V gene data show CDR1 as SNHLY and CDR2 as FYNNEI. The CDR3 region has the DNA TGTGCCAGCAGCACGGACGGGGGTTGGACTGAAGCTTTCTTT. Its translation: CASSTDGGWTEAFF.

The chain employs TRBV20-1 and TRBJ2-6, with 7 bases that match TRBD1. Germline V gives CDR1 DFQATT, CDR2 SNEGSKA (reference sequence). The CDR3 loop spans 16 amino acids. The V and J ends lost 1 base and 0 bases, in that order; junction bases with no gene match: 3. CDR3 amino acids: CSARGTGDSGANVLTF. CDR3 in DNA: TGCAGTGCTAGAGGAACAGGGGACTCTGGGGCCAACGTCCTGACTTTC.

The rearrangement links TRBV5-4 to TRBJ2-3, with TRBD2 as a possible D gene (5 bases). There are 16 residues in the CDR3. The V end was cut by 4 bases, the J end by 0 bases, with 15 bases between. Germline loops: CDR1 SGHNT, CDR2 YYREEE (reference sequence). For the CDR3, the DNA is TGTGCCAGCAGCCAACCACTAGGATTGAGCACAGATACGCAGTATTTT. Its translation is CASSQPLGLSTDTQYF.

CDR3 sequence (DNA): TGTGCCAGCAGCTTAGATGGAGGACAGGGGTGGGGTCAAGAGACCCAGTACTTC. Translation gives CASSLDGGQGWGQETQYF. The rearrangement links TRBV11-3 to TRBJ2-5; TRBD1 matches 9 bases. This CDR3 spans 18 amino acids. Germline trimming cut 0 bases from V and 2 bases from J; bases unmatched to any gene: 10. Germline values: CDR1 SGHNT, CDR2 YENEEA.

J is TRBJ1-1 and V is TRBV15, with D unclear. The CDR3 spans 14 residues. Germline V gene data show CDR1 as LNHNV and CDR2 as YYDKDF (reference sequence). The germline V and J ends were trimmed by 3 bases and 1 base, with 9 bases remaining between them. The CDR3 nucleotides read TGTGCCACCAGCAGGAGCAAGACGAACACTGAAGCTTTCTTT. Translated, it gives CATSRSKTNTEAFF.

This clonotype was observed a handful of times. The rearrangement uses TRBV7-6 and TRBJ2-7; D is unclear. V was shortened by 5 bases and J by 1 base, with 15 bases between the two germline ends. The CDR3 sequence is 15 residues long. Germline V gene lookup returns CDR1 SGHVS and CDR2 FNYEAQ. CDR3 in DNA: TGTGCCAGCAGCCCCGGTAGGTGGCGATCCTACGAGCAGTACTTC. Translation: CASSPGRWRSYEQYF. Variable domain in full (rest from reference TRBV7-6 and TRBJ2-7): GAGVSQSPRYKVTKRGQDVALRCDPISGHVSLYWYRQALGQGPEFLTYFNYEAQQDKSGLPNDRFSAERPEGSISTLTIQRTEQRDSAMYRCASSPGRWRSYEQYFGPGTRLTVT.

The chain couples TRBV19 to TRBJ1-1; 9 bases line up with TRBD1. Germline-derived CDR1 and CDR2 are LNHDA and SQIVND (reference sequence). The length of the CDR3 is 16 residues. After removal of 8 bases from V and 4 bases from J, the junction contained 14 bases not matched to a gene. In DNA form, the CDR3 reads TGTGCCAGTCACAAAAGGACAGGGGCCGGACCCACTGAAGCTTTCTTT. The encoded protein is CASHKRTGAGPTEAFF.